This TCR beta chain was recovered during a study of blood T cell repertoires in COVID-19. Whole-study context: Acute and convalescent COVID-19 samples came from the United States, Italy and Spain. From T cells, B-cell-depleted T cells, or PBMCs came the material, which was cDNA or gDNA.

Germline assignment: CDR1 MNHEY and CDR2 SVGAGI. The CDR3 consists of 13 residues. The germline V and J ends were trimmed by 2 bases and 7 bases, with 6 bases remaining between them. The authors' processing: Quantification of nucleated cells was approximated via reference gene primer amplification. Sequencing was performed with immunoSEQ multiplex PCR; in TCRdb, only in-frame clones are kept and a portion is missing. The D gene and trimming were derived from the DNA, and the V and J assignments and clone size from that table. The sample records 40,000 to 50,000 clones, about 89% being singletons. The genes are TRBV6-5 and TRBJ1-6; D unclear. The TCR was taken from a human donor in a cohort sampled during active COVID-19. The sequenced sample was peripheral blood. The CDR3 here is CASSYDGNSPLHF. CDR3 in DNA: TGTGCCAGCAGTTACGACGGGAATTCACCCCTCCACTTT.